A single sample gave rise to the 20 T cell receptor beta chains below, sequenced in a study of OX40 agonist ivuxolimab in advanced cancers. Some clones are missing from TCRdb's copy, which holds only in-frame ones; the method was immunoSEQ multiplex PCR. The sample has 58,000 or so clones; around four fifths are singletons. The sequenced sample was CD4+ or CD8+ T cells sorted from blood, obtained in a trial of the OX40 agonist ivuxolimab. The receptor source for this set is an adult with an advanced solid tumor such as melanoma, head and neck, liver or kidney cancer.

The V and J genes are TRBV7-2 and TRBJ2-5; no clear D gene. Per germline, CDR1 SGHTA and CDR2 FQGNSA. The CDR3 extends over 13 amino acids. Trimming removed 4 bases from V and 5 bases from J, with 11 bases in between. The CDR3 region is CASSSAPRETQYF. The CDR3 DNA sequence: TGTGCCAGCAGCTCGGCTCCGAGGGAGACCCAGTACTTC.

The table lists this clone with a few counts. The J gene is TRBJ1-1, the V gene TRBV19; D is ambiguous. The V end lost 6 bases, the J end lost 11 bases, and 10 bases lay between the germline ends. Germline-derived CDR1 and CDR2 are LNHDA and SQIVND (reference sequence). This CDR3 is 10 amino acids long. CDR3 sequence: CASRGPGAFF. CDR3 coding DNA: TGTGCCAGTAGGGGCCCGGGGGCTTTCTTT.

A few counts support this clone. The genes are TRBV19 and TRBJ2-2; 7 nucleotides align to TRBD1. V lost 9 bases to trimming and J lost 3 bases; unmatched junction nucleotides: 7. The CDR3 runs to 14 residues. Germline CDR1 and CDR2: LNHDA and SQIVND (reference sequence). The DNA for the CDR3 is TGTGCCAGCTCGACAGGGTGGGACACCGGGGAGCTGTTTTTT. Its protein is CASSTGWDTGELFF.

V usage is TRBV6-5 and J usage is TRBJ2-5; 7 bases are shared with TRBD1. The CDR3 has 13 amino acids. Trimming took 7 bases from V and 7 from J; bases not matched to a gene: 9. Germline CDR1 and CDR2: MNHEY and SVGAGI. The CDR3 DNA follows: TGTGCCAGCATAAATCGACAGGGCGGGACCCAGTACTTC. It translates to CASINRQGGTQYF.

CDR3 sequence reads: CAISDQGAAINEQFF. Here the CDR3 DNA reads TGTGCCATCAGTGATCAGGGTGCGGCGATCAATGAGCAGTTCTTC. This sequence joins TRBV10-3 and TRBJ2-1; D is possibly TRBD1 (5 bases). The CDR3 covers 15 residues. Germline V CDR1 and CDR2: ENHRY, SYGVKD. Trimming took 3 bases from V and 6 from J, leaving 15 bases between them.

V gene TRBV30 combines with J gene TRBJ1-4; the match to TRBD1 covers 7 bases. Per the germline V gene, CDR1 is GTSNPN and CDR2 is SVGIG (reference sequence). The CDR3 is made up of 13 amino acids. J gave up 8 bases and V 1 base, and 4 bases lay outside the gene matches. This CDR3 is CAWSGNRGEKLFF. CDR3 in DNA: TGTGCCTGGAGTGGAAACAGGGGAGAAAAACTGTTTTTT.

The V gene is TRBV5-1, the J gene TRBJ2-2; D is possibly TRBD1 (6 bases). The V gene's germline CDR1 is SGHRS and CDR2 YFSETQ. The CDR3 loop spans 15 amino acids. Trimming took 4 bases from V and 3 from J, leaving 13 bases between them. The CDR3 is CASSVQGPDTGELFF. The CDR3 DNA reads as TGCGCCAGCAGCGTACAGGGTCCGGACACCGGGGAGCTGTTTTTT.

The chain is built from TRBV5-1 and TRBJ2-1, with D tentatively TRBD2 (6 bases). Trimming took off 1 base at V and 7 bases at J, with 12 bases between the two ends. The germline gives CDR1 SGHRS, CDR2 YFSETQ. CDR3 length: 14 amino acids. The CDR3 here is CASSLSSGGNEQFF. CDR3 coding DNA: TGCGCCAGCAGCTTGAGTAGCGGTGGGAATGAGCAGTTCTTC.

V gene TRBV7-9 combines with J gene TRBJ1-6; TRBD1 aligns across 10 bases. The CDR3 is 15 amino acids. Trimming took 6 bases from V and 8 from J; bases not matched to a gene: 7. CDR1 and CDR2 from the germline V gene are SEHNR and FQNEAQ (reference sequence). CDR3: CASRPSGTGDSPLHF. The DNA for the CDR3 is TGTGCCAGCAGACCCTCCGGGACAGGGGATTCACCCCTCCACTTT.

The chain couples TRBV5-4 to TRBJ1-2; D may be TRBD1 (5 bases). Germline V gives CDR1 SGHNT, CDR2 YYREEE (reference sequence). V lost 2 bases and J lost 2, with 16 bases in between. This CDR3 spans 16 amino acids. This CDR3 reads CASSFLWSRENYGYTF. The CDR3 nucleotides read TGTGCCAGCAGCTTTTTGTGGAGCAGGGAAAACTATGGCTACACCTTC.

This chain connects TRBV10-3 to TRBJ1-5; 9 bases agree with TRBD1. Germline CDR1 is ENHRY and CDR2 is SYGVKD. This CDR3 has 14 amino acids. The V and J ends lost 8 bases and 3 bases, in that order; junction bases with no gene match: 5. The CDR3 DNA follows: TGTGCCATCGGGGGACAGGGCACCAATCAGCCCCAGCATTTT. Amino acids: CAIGGQGTNQPQHF.

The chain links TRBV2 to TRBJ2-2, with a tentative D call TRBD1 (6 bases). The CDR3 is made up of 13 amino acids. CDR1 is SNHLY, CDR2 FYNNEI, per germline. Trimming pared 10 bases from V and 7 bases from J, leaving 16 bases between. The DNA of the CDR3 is TGTGCCACGGCCGACAGGAAAGTCGGGGAGCTGTTTTTT. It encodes CATADRKVGELFF.

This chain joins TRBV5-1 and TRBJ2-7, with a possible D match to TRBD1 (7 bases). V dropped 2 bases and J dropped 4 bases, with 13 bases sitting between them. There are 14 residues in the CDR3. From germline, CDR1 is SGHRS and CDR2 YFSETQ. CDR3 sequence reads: CASSFGPGGYEQYF. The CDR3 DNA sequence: TGCGCCAGCAGCTTTGGGCCAGGGGGGTACGAGCAGTACTTC.

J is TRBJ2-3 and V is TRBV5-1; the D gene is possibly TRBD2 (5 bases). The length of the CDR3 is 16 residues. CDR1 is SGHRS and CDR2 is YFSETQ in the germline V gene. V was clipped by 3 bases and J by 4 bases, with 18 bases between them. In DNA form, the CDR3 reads TGCGCCAGCAGCTCCCCCATGGGGAGTGGGTCAGATACGCAGTATTTT. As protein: CASSSPMGSGSDTQYF.

CDR3 DNA sequence: TGTGCCAGCAGCTTAGCGCGGACTGAGAATGAAAAACTGTTTTTT. Its protein is CASSLARTENEKLFF. The genes are TRBV7-9 and TRBJ1-4; D remains unclear. Looked up from germline, CDR1 is SEHNR and CDR2 is FQNEAQ (reference sequence). The CDR3 consists of 15 residues. V was pared by 0 bases and J by 5 bases, with 10 bases between.

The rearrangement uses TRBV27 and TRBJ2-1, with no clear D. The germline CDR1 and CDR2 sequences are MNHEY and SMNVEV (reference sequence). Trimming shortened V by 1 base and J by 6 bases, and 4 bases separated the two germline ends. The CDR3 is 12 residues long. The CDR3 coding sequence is TGTGCCAGCAGTTTATGGGGCAATGAGCAGTTCTTC. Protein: CASSLWGNEQFF.

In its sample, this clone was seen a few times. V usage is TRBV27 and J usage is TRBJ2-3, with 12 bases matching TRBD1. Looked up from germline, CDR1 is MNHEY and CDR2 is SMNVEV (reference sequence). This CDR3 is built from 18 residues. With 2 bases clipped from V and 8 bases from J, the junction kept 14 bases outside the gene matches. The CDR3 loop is CASSLKPPGQGAQGTQYF. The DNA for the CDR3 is TGTGCCAGCAGTTTAAAGCCACCGGGACAGGGGGCTCAGGGTACGCAGTATTTT.

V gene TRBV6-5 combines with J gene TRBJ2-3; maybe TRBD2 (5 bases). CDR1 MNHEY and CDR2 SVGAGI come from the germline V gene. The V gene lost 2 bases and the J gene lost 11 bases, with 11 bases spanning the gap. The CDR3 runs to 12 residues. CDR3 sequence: CASSYLDGRQYF. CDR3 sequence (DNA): TGTGCCAGCAGTTACCTCGATGGGAGGCAGTATTTT.

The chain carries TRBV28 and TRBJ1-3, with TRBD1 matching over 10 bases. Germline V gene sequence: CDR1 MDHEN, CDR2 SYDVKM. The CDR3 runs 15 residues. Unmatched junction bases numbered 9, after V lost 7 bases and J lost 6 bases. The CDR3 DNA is TGTGCCAGCAATCCTGGACAGGGGGTCGTAAACACCATATATTTT. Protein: CASNPGQGVVNTIYF.

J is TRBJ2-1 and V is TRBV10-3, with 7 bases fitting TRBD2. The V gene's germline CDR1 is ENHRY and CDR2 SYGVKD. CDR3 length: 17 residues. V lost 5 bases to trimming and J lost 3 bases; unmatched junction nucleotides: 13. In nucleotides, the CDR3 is TGTGCCATCAGTTCAGCCGCGCGGGGGACCAACTACAATGAGCAGTTCTTC. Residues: CAISSAARGTNYNEQFF.